This section outlines one T cell receptor (beta chain) sequence together with its context. There is no known antigen for this receptor. There are no base qualities to consult, and no much larger clone falls within one base. The data are from a study of identical twins (dated by TCRdb to about 2016). General notes on the study: The study deep-sequenced TCR alpha and beta repertoires from monozygotic twins, unrelated adults of various ages and cord blood to test whether fetal clonotypes persist. To rule out contamination, the twin experiments were replicated at different times with different library preparation protocols. Overall study results and their limits: Because the same donors could not be followed over many years, conclusions were based on cross-sectional statistical analysis. Out-of-frame TCR alpha sequences shared between twins showed an excess of low generation-probability sequences compared with coincidental sharing between unrelated individuals. Zero-insertion analyses could be partly confounded by invariant T cells such as MAIT and iNKT, although diverse VJ usage argued against such confounding for most clonotypes. Fewer insertions were carried by abundant cord blood beta clonotypes, a similar but weaker trend appeared in young adult naive repertoires, and no such trend appeared in memory repertoires. Recombination models systematically underestimated out-of-frame TCR alpha sharing in monozygotic twins but agreed with sharing between unrelated individuals. The excess sharing between twins in beta out-of-frame sequences was weaker because fewer shared sequences reduced the signal-to-noise ratio.

Library construction relied on 5' RACE. The instrument was an Illumina HiSeq 2000. A universal primer binding site was added through template switching, and the final cDNA carried a unique molecular identifier so that TCR cDNA molecules could be counted accurately. Specific primers in the conserved constant-segment region were used to synthesize first-strand cDNA for the TCR alpha and beta chains. To control for contamination, each cDNA library was double barcoded with a SMART-Mk sample barcode plus Illumina barcodes. TruSeq adapter sequences along with Illumina sample barcodes were introduced in two successive PCR steps. The TCR alpha and beta cDNA libraries were sequenced on the Illumina HiSeq platform using custom primers. As for the authors' bioinformatics: MiGEC was used to process raw reads and extract unique molecular identifiers, and MiXCR was used to find CDR3 positions. Recombination models were inferred per individual with the repgenHMM and IGoR tools using an EM algorithm. Shared clonotype analysis was performed with the tcR package in R, normalizing sharing by the product of cloneset sizes. To study raw recombination without the effects of thymic and clonal selection, out-of-frame nonproductive sequences were analyzed. Starting from the raw public reads, TCRdb applied fastp trimming at Q25, assembled clones with MiXCR and retained in-frame beta chains. Duplicate CDR3 protein sequences are folded into a single record with the most common DNA and genes. TCRdb's processing, not the authors', yielded these V and J calls. The sample table shows about 450,000 distinct CDR3 sequences, and about 18% are seen once. The ten largest clonotypes hold roughly an eighth of the sample.

Inclusive of the bounding cysteine and phenylalanine, the CDR3 is 14 residues long. Of all the DNA, just the CDR3 is kept, 42 bases in frame from base 1. Clipping removes 5 bases from V and 4 bases from J, with 0 as the unmatched junction base count. CDR1 and CDR2 (MDHEN, SYDVKM) derive from the germline V gene. Only healthy Caucasian donors were included. The researchers also sequenced three unrelated adults who were not twins: a male aged 18 to 29, a male aged 50 to 60, and a female aged 50 to 60. Miltenyi CD45RO+ enrichment and human naive T-cell isolation kits were used to isolate memory (CD45RO+) and naive T cells from PBMC.

The sequence came from a man in his forties or fifties in good health. The chain couples TRBV28 to TRBJ2-7, and 15 junctional nucleotides match TRBD2. The specimen was naive T cells sorted from blood. The cell subset or site label of this sample denotes: cells isolated with a human naive T-cell isolation kit. The CDR3 in this case is CASSGTSGRYEQYF. The nucleotides read TGTGCCAGCAGTGGGACTAGCGGGAGGTACGAGCAGTACTTC.